These T cell receptor beta chains were read from a single sample in a study of blood T cell repertoires in COVID-19. TCRdb's copy holds only in-frame clones and misses some; the assay was immunoSEQ multiplex PCR. The sample consists of 100,000 or so clones, 65% to 80% of them appearing once. The sequencing input was peripheral blood. These receptors were taken from a man aged 70-80 years with active or convalescent COVID-19. The CDR3 runs from the conserved cysteine through the conserved F or W. A D gene is named only where the DNA matches it firmly. Not every row has a clone size; where given, it reads once, few, many or a size class.

j_call v_call clone_size d_call cdr3_nt cdr3_aa
TRBJ1-2 TRBV10-3 NA TRBD1 TGTGCCATCAGTGATGGTGACAGGGACACAGGGACCTTC CAISDGDRDTGTF
TRBJ1-2 TRBV28 NA TRBD1 TGTGCCAGCAGTCCCAGGGGGCCTGGCTATGGCTACACCTTC CASSPRGPGYGYTF
TRBJ1-5 TRBV5-5 NA NA TGTGCCAGCAGCTTGTTTCGGGATCAGCCCCAGCATTTT CASSLFRDQPQHF
TRBJ2-1 TRBV5-1 NA TRBD2 TGCGCCAGCAATCTCGCCGGGGGGGCCGTCCATGAGCAGTTCTTC CASNLAGGAVHEQFF
TRBJ2-3 TRBV3-1/TRBV3-2 NA TRBD2 TGTGCCAGCAGCCAACTAGCGGGAGGCACAGATACGCAGTATTTT CASSQLAGGTDTQYF
TRBJ1-5 TRBV6-5 once NA TGTGCCAGCAGTCCTACAGGATTGAATCAGCCCCAGCATTTT CASSPTGLNQPQHF
TRBJ1-1 TRBV12-5 NA TRBD1 TGTGCTAGTAGGGACAGGGAAGTGACTGAAGCTTTCTTT CASRDREVTEAFF
TRBJ2-1 TRBV12-3/TRBV12-4 NA NA TGTGCCAGCAGCTCAGTCCTCGAGCAGTTCTTC CASSSVLEQFF
TRBJ1-1 TRBV14 NA NA TGTGCCAGCAGCCGCCACAGGGAAACTGAAGCTTTCTTT CASSRHRETEAFF
TRBJ2-7 TRBV27 NA TRBD1 TGTGCCAGCAGTTATTGGGACAGGGTTTCGGAGCAGTACTTC CASSYWDRVSEQYF
TRBJ2-5 TRBV3-1/TRBV3-2 NA TRBD2 TGTGCCAGCAGCCCACTACTAAGCGGGGGGGCCGGGGAGACCCAGTACTTC CASSPLLSGGAGETQYF
TRBJ2-3 TRBV12-3/TRBV12-4 NA NA TGTGCCAGCAGTTTGTACGGAGATACGCAGTATTTT CASSLYGDTQYF
TRBJ2-3 TRBV5-1 NA NA TGCGCCAGCAGCTTAGGGACAAGGGACACAGATACGCAGTATTTT CASSLGTRDTDTQYF
TRBJ1-2 TRBV7-9 NA NA TGTGCCAGCAGCGTGAGTTACTATGGCTACACCTTC CASSVSYYGYTF
TRBJ2-7 TRBV21-1 NA NA TGTGCCAGCAGCAAAGAGTCCAACGACAGGACGACCCTGGAAGTCGGTCTAGGATACGAGCAGTACTTC CASSKESNDRTTLEVGLGYEQYF
TRBJ2-1 TRBV19 NA TRBD2 TGTGCCAGTAGTGAAACTGCGGGGGTCTCCTACAATGAGCAGTTCTTC CASSETAGVSYNEQFF
TRBJ2-1 TRBV19 NA TRBD2 TGTGCCAGTAGTCTCCGGGGGGGCATAAGCTCCTACAATGAGCAGTTCTTC CASSLRGGISSYNEQFF
TRBJ1-2 TRBV30 once NA TGTGCCTGGAGTGGCCAACAGCTTAACTATGGCTACACCTTC CAWSGQQLNYGYTF
TRBJ1-2 TRBV29-1 NA NA TGCAGCGGGGGGGGCCAATATGGCTACACCTTC CSGGGQYGYTF
TRBJ1-1 TRBV28 NA NA TGTGCCAGCAATAAAGACAGGCTAAACACTGAAGCTTTCTTT CASNKDRLNTEAFF
TRBJ1-2 TRBV14 NA NA TGTGCCAGCAGCCAAGTCAAGGGGGGGATCTATGGCTACACCTTC CASSQVKGGIYGYTF
TRBJ2-7 TRBV18 NA TRBD1 TGTGCCAGCTCACCACCGAAGGGGGCAATGCGTGAGCAGTACTTC CASSPPKGAMREQYF
TRBJ2-5 TRBV3-1/TRBV3-2 NA TRBD2 TGTGCCAGCAGCCTCCTAGCGGGAGAAGTTAAAGAGACCCAGTACTTC CASSLLAGEVKETQYF
TRBJ1-1 TRBV19 NA NA TGTGCCAGTAGTAGGTCCCGGACGGGGTCCTTAACTGAAGCTTTCTTT CASSRSRTGSLTEAFF
TRBJ2-7 TRBV5-4 NA TRBD1 TGTGCCAGCAGCATCGGGACAGGACCATACGAGCAGTACTTC CASSIGTGPYEQYF
TRBJ2-5 TRBV30 NA NA TGTGCCTGGAGTGTAGATCTAGGATTGGCGACCCAGTACTTC CAWSVDLGLATQYF
TRBJ1-1 TRBV6-5 NA NA TGTGCCAGCAGTTACCGCCGGCAGGGTCTAACTGAAGCTTTCTTT CASSYRRQGLTEAFF
TRBJ2-3 TRBV9 NA TRBD2 TGTGCCAGCAGCGTAGGGACTAGCGGGAGGGCCGCAGATACGCAGTATTTT CASSVGTSGRAADTQYF
TRBJ2-2 TRBV7-9 few NA TGTGCCAGCAGCTTAAACCAGTTCCACACCGGGGAGCTGTTTTTT CASSLNQFHTGELFF
TRBJ1-5 TRBV21-1 NA NA TGTGCCAGCAGCAAAGGCACAGGGAACAGTCAGCCCCAGCATTTT CASSKGTGNSQPQHF
TRBJ1-1 TRBV7-2 once NA TGTGCCAGCAGCTCAAGGGGAGGGGATGAAGCTTTCTTT CASSSRGGDEAFF
TRBJ2-1 TRBV5-1 NA NA TGCGCCAGCAGCTTGGGAGGATACAATGAGCAGTTCTTC CASSLGGYNEQFF
TRBJ1-1 TRBV6-5 few NA TGTGCCAGCTTCCTCCGGGGAGGAACTGAAGCTTTCTTT CASFLRGGTEAFF
TRBJ1-4 TRBV9 few TRBD1 TGTGCCAGCAGCAGGACAGGGGGCAATGAAAAACTGTTTTTT CASSRTGGNEKLFF
TRBJ2-7 TRBV6-5 NA TRBD2 TGTGCCAGCAGTACAATGCGGGGGGCAGGGTACGAGCAGTACTTC CASSTMRGAGYEQYF
TRBJ1-5 TRBV7-2 NA TRBD1 TGTGCCAGCAGCCTCCGACAGGGTACGGATCAGCCCCAGCATTTT CASSLRQGTDQPQHF
TRBJ1-2 TRBV15 once TRBD1 TGTGCCACCAGCAGACCGGACAGGGCAGGGGGCTACACCTTC CATSRPDRAGGYTF
TRBJ1-5 TRBV2 few NA TGTGCCAGCAGTGACGGGAGGAATAGCAATCAGCCCCAGCATTTT CASSDGRNSNQPQHF
TRBJ2-5 TRBV10-2 NA TRBD1 TGCGCCAGCAGTAGACAGGGCCCCAGAGAGACCCAGTACTTC CASSRQGPRETQYF
TRBJ1-1 TRBV14 NA NA TGTGCCAGCAGCCTCTTGTCGGACACTGAAGCTTTCTTT CASSLLSDTEAFF
TRBJ1-2 TRBV19 NA NA TGTGCCAGTAGTAGAGCCGCGAACTATGGCTACACCTTC CASSRAANYGYTF